This TCR beta chain is from a study of cytomegalovirus exposure and HLA in healthy donors. The PCR had 60 Vbeta and 13 Jbeta primers. In the authors' workflow: Per a later analysis, the number of unique TCR beta chains was approximately 80 million, of which 8.5 million to 11 million were shared. Assay: immunoSEQ multiplex PCR; the TCRdb copy retains only in-frame clones and omits some. D and trimming come from the DNA, and the V and J calls and clone size come from that table. The sample lists around 300,000 clones, roughly two thirds occurring once. Study results and limitations: Near-uniform donor sequencing depth was presumed by presence/absence analyses. A previous analysis found most TCR beta V segments productive roughly 87% or roughly 30% of the time. Several of the most significant clusters were apparently associated with common viral pathogens in a later analysis.

Germline lookup yields CDR1 GTSNPN and CDR2 SVGIG (reference sequence). This CDR3 region has 12 residues. The V end lost 0 bases, the J end lost 4 bases, and 4 bases lay between the germline ends. A remark on this clone: The antigen is not known.

This chain links TRBV30 with TRBJ1-3; D is unresolved. The clonotype was recovered from a female donor in good health and CMV-seronegative. Specimen: PBMCs. Here the CDR3 DNA reads TGTGCCTGGAGTGTTGAGGGAAACACCATATATTTT. This encodes CAWSVEGNTIYF.